This T cell receptor (beta chain) comes out of a study of blood T cells in healthy people across ages. V lost 2 bases and J lost 5; bases outside the gene matches: 9. In germline, CDR1 is DFQATT, CDR2 SNEGSKA (reference sequence). The CDR3 runs to 16 residues. Healthy Caucasian individuals from Russia aged about 6 to 90 served as donors. Through a sample-barcoded 5' primer and a J-beta primer mix, a second PCR was run for roughly 6 to 12 cycles. Each CDR3 protein gets one entry after TCRdb re-called the 5' RACE reads with MiXCR. The data show around 1,000,000 distinct CDR3 sequences, roughly 24% seen once. These data were also filed under a second study, of T cells of mothers and their children. As that study records: Each donor was one of three healthy Caucasian mothers or one of their six children. Related mother-child pairs showed slightly higher but non-significant overlap than unrelated pairs.

Sequencing input: blood. V usage is TRBV20-1 and J usage is TRBJ2-5; 12 bases map to TRBD2. The receptor was isolated from a girl aged 2 to 10 in good health. CDR3 loop: CSARPLTGTSGETQYF. CDR3 sequence (DNA): TGCAGTGCTAGACCTTTGACCGGGACTAGCGGGGAGACCCAGTACTTC.